What follows describes a single TCR beta chain. Its matching antigen is unknown. The treatment denotes: approximately 18 received Ad26.COV2.S at low or high dose, single or two shots; about 5 received placebo; per-sample allocation not given. The samples were gathered on day 63 after the first injection of vaccine or placebo. These data originate in a study of Ad26.COV2.S vaccination and SARS-CoV-2 variants. Study at large: Intramuscular Ad26.COV2.S at 5x10^10 or 1x10^11 viral particles. Study outcomes and limitations: Non-spike TCR breadth did not differ much between vaccine and placebo recipients. TCR breadth and depth analyses may have underestimated total T cell responses. Reported post-vaccination CD8+ and CD4+ T cell responses to spike showed substantial breadth.

The repertoire was sequenced with immunoSEQ multiplex PCR; TCRdb's copy has only in-frame clones and lacks some. In the table there are fewer than 400,000 clones, about nine tenths of which are singletons. J lost 4 bases, V lost 4 bases, and 9 bases had no gene match. The germline V gene encodes CDR1 SEHNR and CDR2 FQNEAQ (reference sequence). This CDR3 is built from 15 residues. The genes are TRBV7-9 and TRBJ2-7; TRBD1 matches 8 bases. The sample was peripheral blood, taken in a trial of Ad26.COV2.S vaccine versus placebo. The receptor comes from a person aged 18-65 years who received the Ad26.COV2.S COVID-19 vaccine or a placebo. CDR3 amino acids: CASSYGQGIVYEQYF. The CDR3 nucleotides are TGTGCCAGCAGCTACGGACAGGGAATCGTGTACGAGCAGTACTTC. Variable domain in full (rest from reference TRBV7-9 and TRBJ2-7): DTGVSQNPRHKITKRGQNVTFRCDPISEHNRLYWYRQTLGQGPEFLTYFQNEAQLEKSRLLSDRFSAERPKGSFSTLEIQRTEQGDSAMYLCASSYGQGIVYEQYFGPGTRLTVT.